This T cell receptor (beta chain) was observed in a study of T cells in Graves' hyperthyroidism and ophthalmopathy. General observations from the study: Most expanded thyroid clonotypes above 0.001 recurred in blood.

This clonotype was detected many times. Its antigen is as yet unknown. Researchers amplified the TCR beta CDR3 regions from RNA transcripts. When the TCR CDR3 underwent first-round RT-PCR, the HTBI primer set was used. One entry per CDR3 protein, called by TCRdb with MiXCR from the multiplex PCR reads. The sample has about 740,000 distinct CDR3 sequences, around 13% seen once. Germline lookup yields CDR1 SGHAT and CDR2 FQNNGV. The CDR3 extends over 14 amino acids. The junction had 5 bases not matched to a gene; V was cut back by 4 bases and J by 5 bases. The sequencing input was blood. The receptor was isolated from a woman between 18 and 29 years old with Graves' hyperthyroidism. This rearrangement joins TRBV11-2 to TRBJ2-1; 7 bases map to TRBD1. The CDR3 protein is CASSYGQANNEQFF. CDR3 nucleotides: TGTGCCAGCAGCTACGGACAGGCGAACAATGAGCAGTTCTTC.